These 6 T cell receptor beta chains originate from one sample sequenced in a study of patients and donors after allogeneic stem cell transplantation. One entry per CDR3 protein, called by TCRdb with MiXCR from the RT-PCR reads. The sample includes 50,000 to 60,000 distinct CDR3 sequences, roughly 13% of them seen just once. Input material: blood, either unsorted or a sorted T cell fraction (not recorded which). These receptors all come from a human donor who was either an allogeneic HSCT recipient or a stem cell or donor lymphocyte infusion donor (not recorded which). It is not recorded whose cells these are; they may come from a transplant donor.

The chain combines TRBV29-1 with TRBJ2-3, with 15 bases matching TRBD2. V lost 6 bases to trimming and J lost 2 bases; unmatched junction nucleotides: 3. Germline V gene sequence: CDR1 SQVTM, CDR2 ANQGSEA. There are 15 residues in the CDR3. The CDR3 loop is CSVGLAGGSTDTQYF. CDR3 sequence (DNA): TGCAGCGTGGGACTAGCGGGAGGATCCACAGATACGCAGTATTTT.

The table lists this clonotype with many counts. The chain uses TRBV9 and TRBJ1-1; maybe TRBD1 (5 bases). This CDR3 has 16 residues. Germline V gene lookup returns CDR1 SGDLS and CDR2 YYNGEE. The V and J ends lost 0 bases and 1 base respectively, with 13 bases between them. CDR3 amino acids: CASSVGQPLSNTEAFF. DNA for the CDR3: TGTGCCAGCAGCGTAGGACAGCCCCTCTCGAACACTGAAGCTTTCTTT. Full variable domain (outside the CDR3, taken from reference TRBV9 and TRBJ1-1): DSGVTQTPKHLITATGQRVTLRCSPRSGDLSVYWYQQSLDQGLQFLIQYYNGEERAKGNILERFSAQQFPDLHSELNLSSLELGDSALYFCASSVGQPLSNTEAFFGQGTRLTVV.

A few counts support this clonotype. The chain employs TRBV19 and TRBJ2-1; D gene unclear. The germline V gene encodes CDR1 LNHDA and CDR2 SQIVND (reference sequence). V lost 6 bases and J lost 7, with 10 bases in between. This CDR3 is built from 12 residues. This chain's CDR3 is CASSPLDNEQFF. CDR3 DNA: TGTGCCAGTAGCCCCCTAGATAATGAGCAGTTCTTC.

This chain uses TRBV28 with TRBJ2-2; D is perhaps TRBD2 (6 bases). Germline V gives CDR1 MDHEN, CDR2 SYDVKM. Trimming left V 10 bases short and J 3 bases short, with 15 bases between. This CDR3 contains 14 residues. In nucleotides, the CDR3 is TGTGCCATCACTAGCCAGTCGGACACCGGGGAGCTGTTTTTT. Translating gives CAITSQSDTGELFF.

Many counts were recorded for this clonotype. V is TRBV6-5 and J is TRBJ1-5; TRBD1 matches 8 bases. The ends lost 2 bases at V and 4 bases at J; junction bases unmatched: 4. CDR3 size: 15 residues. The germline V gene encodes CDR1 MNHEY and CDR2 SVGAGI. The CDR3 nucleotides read TGTGCCAGCAGTTACGCAGGGGGCTCGAATCAGCCCCAGCATTTT. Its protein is CASSYAGGSNQPQHF.

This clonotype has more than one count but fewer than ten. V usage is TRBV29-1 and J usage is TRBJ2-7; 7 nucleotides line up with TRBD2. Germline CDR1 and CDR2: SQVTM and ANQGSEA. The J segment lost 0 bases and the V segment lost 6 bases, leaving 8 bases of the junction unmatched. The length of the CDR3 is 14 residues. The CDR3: CSVGGTPSSYEQYF. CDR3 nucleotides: TGCAGCGTGGGGGGGACCCCGAGCTCCTACGAGCAGTACTTC.